A selection of T cell receptor beta chains follows, all from one sample in a study of T cell responses to AZD1222 COVID-19 vaccine. Measured with immunoSEQ multiplex PCR; TCRdb has only the in-frame clones, and not every one. The sample shows some 100,000 clones, around 83% of them seen only once. This sample comprised peripheral blood, obtained 28 days after the second AZD1222 dose. These receptors originate from an adult who received the AZD1222 COVID-19 vaccine. The CDR3 runs from the conserved cysteine through the conserved F or W. Fields, in order: J gene, V gene, D gene, clone size, CDR3 DNA, CDR3 protein. D genes are given only for firm matches. Only some rows state a clone size, as once, few, many or a class for expanded clones.

TRBJ1-1,TRBV29-1,NA,NA,TGCAGCGTTGAAGATCTTTTAGAAGCTTTCTTT,CSVEDLLEAFF
TRBJ1-2,TRBV5-6,NA,once,TGTGCCAGCAGCTTGGCCGGTCAGTACTATGGCTACACCTTC,CASSLAGQYYGYTF
TRBJ1-3,TRBV18,TRBD1,NA,TGTGCCAGCTCACCACCGGGACAGGGGAGCTCTGGAAACACCATATATTTT,CASSPPGQGSSGNTIYF
TRBJ2-1,TRBV11-3,TRBD2,NA,TGTGCCAGCAGCTTATACGGGGGGACTAGCGGGAGTAATGAGCAGTTCTTC,CASSLYGGTSGSNEQFF
TRBJ2-7,TRBV11-2,NA,once,TGTGCCAGCAGCTTCGACAACCACGAGCAGTACTTC,CASSFDNHEQYF
TRBJ1-1,TRBV10-3,NA,once,TGTGCCATCAGTCGCGACATGGCTATGAACACTGAAGCTTTCTTT,CAISRDMAMNTEAFF
TRBJ1-1,TRBV12-3/TRBV12-4,NA,NA,TGTGCCAGCAGTTTTTGGGAAACTGAAGCTTTCTTT,CASSFWETEAFF
TRBJ1-2,TRBV28,NA,NA,TGTGCCAGCAGTTTACCACACAGTAACTATGGCTACACCTTC,CASSLPHSNYGYTF
TRBJ1-2,TRBV20-1,NA,NA,TGCAGTGCTAGTGTGTCTAACTATGGCTACACCTTC,CSASVSNYGYTF
TRBJ1-5,TRBV6-9,NA,NA,TGTGCCAGCAGTTCAGTCTCGACCCTCGGACAGATCAATCAGCCCCAGCATTTT,CASSSVSTLGQINQPQHF
TRBJ1-2,TRBV5-1,NA,NA,TGCGCCAGCAGCCCCTACTTCACTTTAGGTGGGGATGGCTACACCTTC,CASSPYFTLGGDGYTF
TRBJ1-3,TRBV6-5,NA,NA,TGTGCCAGCAGTTATTCCGGGCCGGACTCTGGAAACACCATATATTTT,CASSYSGPDSGNTIYF
TRBJ1-3,TRBV7-9,TRBD1,NA,TGTGCCAGCAGACGCCGGGACAGCTCTGGAAACACCATATATTTT,CASRRRDSSGNTIYF
TRBJ2-1,TRBV3-1/TRBV3-2,TRBD2,NA,TGTGCCAGCAGCCAGGGACTAGCGGGAGTCGGTGAGCAGTTCTTC,CASSQGLAGVGEQFF
TRBJ2-1,TRBV28,TRBD2,NA,TGTGCCAGTTACCCTAGCGGGAGATCGATTCGGGAAGACAATGAGCAGTTCTTC,CASYPSGRSIREDNEQFF
TRBJ1-4,TRBV6-2/TRBV6-3,TRBD1,NA,TGTGCCAGCAGTCGAAGACAGGGGGGAAATGAAAAACTGTTTTTT,CASSRRQGGNEKLFF
TRBJ1-5,TRBV7-2,NA,NA,TGTGCCAGCAGCTTAGATGTCAGCAATCAGCCCCAGCATTTT,CASSLDVSNQPQHF
TRBJ2-3,TRBV11-2,TRBD1,once,TGTGCCAGCAGCCGAGACAGGGTGACAGATACGCAGTATTTT,CASSRDRVTDTQYF
TRBJ1-3,TRBV4-1,NA,NA,TGCGCCAGCAGCCACCCTCGGGCTGGAAACACCATATATTTT,CASSHPRAGNTIYF
TRBJ2-1,TRBV7-7,NA,NA,TGTGCCAGCAGCTTAGACAGAAATAAGGAGCAGTTCTTC,CASSLDRNKEQFF
TRBJ1-2,TRBV9,NA,NA,TGTGCCAGCAGCGCAACTTTGGACAGCCGCTACACCTTC,CASSATLDSRYTF
TRBJ2-5,TRBV19,NA,NA,TGTGCCAGTAGTATAGACGGGGTTTCTTTGGAGACCCAGTACTTC,CASSIDGVSLETQYF
TRBJ1-1,TRBV28,NA,few,TGTGCCAGCAGTTTTTTGGGCACTGAAGCTTTCTTT,CASSFLGTEAFF
TRBJ1-1,TRBV20-1,NA,NA,TGCAGTGCTAGTAAAGTAGGGACTGAAGCTTTCTTT,CSASKVGTEAFF
TRBJ1-3,TRBV9,NA,NA,TGTGCCAGCAGCCCCATCGGGGAGGGCGGAAACACCATATATTTT,CASSPIGEGGNTIYF
TRBJ2-1,TRBV29-1,TRBD2,NA,TGCAGCGCCCATGCGAGAGGTCTAGCGGGAGGGCCAGGGAACAATGAGCAGTTCTTC,CSAHARGLAGGPGNNEQFF
TRBJ2-2,TRBV7-9,NA,NA,TGTGCCAGCAGCTTATCGCAGGGCCTCACCGGGGAGCTGTTTTTT,CASSLSQGLTGELFF
TRBJ1-2,TRBV4-3,NA,NA,TGCGCCAGCAGCCAACAGGAGAACTATGGCTACACCTTC,CASSQQENYGYTF
TRBJ1-4,TRBV6-6,NA,NA,TGTGCCAGCAGCCACGGACAAGCAACTAATGAAAAACTGTTTTTT,CASSHGQATNEKLFF
TRBJ1-6,TRBV5-1,NA,NA,TGCGCCAGCAGCTTGGATCCGGGACTTTCTAATTCACCCCTCCACTTT,CASSLDPGLSNSPLHF
TRBJ1-1,TRBV5-4,NA,medium-sized,TGTGCCAGCAGCTTAGAGGGGGGGACTGAAGCTTTCTTT,CASSLEGGTEAFF
TRBJ1-2,TRBV6-5,TRBD1,few,TGTGCCAGCACTGCCCCAGGGGGCGGGAGCTATGGCTACACCTTC,CASTAPGGGSYGYTF
TRBJ2-6,TRBV4-1,TRBD1,NA,TGCGCCACCGGGGACAGAGCTGGGGCCAACGTCCTGACTTTC,CATGDRAGANVLTF
TRBJ1-2,TRBV19,NA,NA,TGTGCCAGTAGTATACTTGGCAGTGACTATGGCTACACCTTC,CASSILGSDYGYTF
TRBJ2-7,TRBV27,TRBD1,NA,TGTGCCAGCAGTTTCTCGGGACAGGGGGGATCCCAGTACTTC,CASSFSGQGGSQYF
TRBJ2-7,TRBV2,NA,NA,TGTGCCAGCAGTGACAACAGGCTTTACGAGCAGTACTTC,CASSDNRLYEQYF
TRBJ1-2,TRBV27,NA,NA,TGTGCCAGCAGTTTACAAGCAGGGGCCGATAACTATGGCTACACCTTC,CASSLQAGADNYGYTF
TRBJ1-2,TRBV7-3,NA,few,TGTGCCAGCAGCCCAGACGGCTATGGCTACACCTTC,CASSPDGYGYTF
TRBJ2-7,TRBV27,TRBD1,NA,TGTGCCAGCAGTCAAACGGGACAGGGGACCTACGAGCAGTACTTC,CASSQTGQGTYEQYF